This T cell receptor beta chain was obtained from a study of cytomegalovirus exposure and HLA in healthy donors. The PCR had 60 Vbeta and 13 Jbeta primers. Clones were read by immunoSEQ multiplex PCR, and TCRdb kept only the in-frame ones, dropping some. Seen here are roughly 200,000 clones, approximately 79% observed once, and the top ten hold about 0.72%. Germline V CDR1 and CDR2: SNHLY, FYNNEI. The CDR3 spans 15 residues. J was trimmed by 7 bases and V by 6 bases; bases with no gene match: 6. The source of this sequence is a woman between 40 and 55 years old in good health and CMV-seronegative. The chain is built from TRBV2 and TRBJ2-1, with 13 positions matching TRBD2. Sequenced sample: PBMCs. CDR3 DNA: TGTGCCAGCAGCCCGGGACTAGCGGGAACGAATGAGCAGTTCTTC. It specifies CASSPGLAGTNEQFF.